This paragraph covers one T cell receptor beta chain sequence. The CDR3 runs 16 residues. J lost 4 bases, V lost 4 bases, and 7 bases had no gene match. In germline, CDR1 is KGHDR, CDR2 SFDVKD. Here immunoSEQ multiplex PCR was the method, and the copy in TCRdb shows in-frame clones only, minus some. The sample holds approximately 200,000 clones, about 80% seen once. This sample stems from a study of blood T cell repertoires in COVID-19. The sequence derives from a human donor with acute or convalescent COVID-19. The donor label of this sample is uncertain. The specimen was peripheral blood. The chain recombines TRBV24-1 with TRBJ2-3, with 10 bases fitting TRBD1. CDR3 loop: CATSDPGQGGADTQYF. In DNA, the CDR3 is TGTGCCACCAGTGACCCCGGACAGGGGGGAGCAGATACGCAGTATTTT.